The rows below give T cell receptor beta chains drawn from one sample of a study of blood T cell repertoires in COVID-19. Sequencing used immunoSEQ multiplex PCR; TCRdb keeps in-frame clones, though not all of them. The sample has about 180,000 clones, around 85% seen once. Sequencing input: peripheral blood. These TCRs come from a man aged 60 to 75 with acute or convalescent COVID-19. The CDR3 runs from the conserved cysteine through the conserved F or W. D genes are given only for firm matches. A row's size may be missing; if present it is once, few, many or a size class.

CDR3 DNA | CDR3 protein | J gene | V gene | D gene | clone size
TGTGCCAGCAGCGTAGGCGGGGCGAACACCGGGGAGCTGTTTTTT | CASSVGGANTGELFF | TRBJ2-2 | TRBV9 | NA | NA
TGTGCCAGCAGCACCCCCCGAGGGGGGACTAGCGGGAGTGGCTACGAGCAGTACTTC | CASSTPRGGTSGSGYEQYF | TRBJ2-7 | TRBV21-1 | NA | NA
TGTGCCAGCAGTCTCCCGGGACAGGGGTTTGCAAGTGGCTACACCTTC | CASSLPGQGFASGYTF | TRBJ1-2 | TRBV28 | TRBD1 | NA
TGTGCCAGCAGTTTACAGGGTGGCAATTCACCCCTCCACTTT | CASSLQGGNSPLHF | TRBJ1-6 | TRBV6-2/TRBV6-3 | NA | NA
TGTGCCAGCTCATCAGACAGGGTTCAGCCCCAGCATTTT | CASSSDRVQPQHF | TRBJ1-5 | TRBV18 | TRBD1 | NA
TGTGCCAGCAGCGGGACAGGGGGCATTGGAGCTTTCTTT | CASSGTGGIGAFF | TRBJ1-1 | TRBV11-3 | TRBD1 | NA
TGCAGCGTTGACCGGGGTCAGGTTACTGAAGCTTTCTTT | CSVDRGQVTEAFF | TRBJ1-1 | TRBV29-1 | NA | once
TGTGCCAGCAGCTTGTCCAGGGTCACCGGGGAGCTGTTTTTT | CASSLSRVTGELFF | TRBJ2-2 | TRBV5-5 | NA | NA
TGTGCCTTGCGGACTAGCGGGAAAAACGAGCAGTACTTC | CALRTSGKNEQYF | TRBJ2-7 | TRBV30 | TRBD2 | NA
TGCGCCAGCAGCCAAGATCGTCAGGGGTCCCGTACCCAGTACTTC | CASSQDRQGSRTQYF | TRBJ2-5 | TRBV4-3 | NA | NA
TGTGCTAGCAGCCATCTTGGGGTAGCGGGAGAGACCGGGGAGCTGTTTTTT | CASSHLGVAGETGELFF | TRBJ2-2 | TRBV7-7 | TRBD2 | once
TGTGCCAGCCAGACAGGGGGCTTCAACGAGCAGTACTTC | CASQTGGFNEQYF | TRBJ2-7 | TRBV28 | TRBD1 | few
TGTGCCAGCAGCTTATCATCCGACAGCTCCTACGAGCAGTACTTC | CASSLSSDSSYEQYF | TRBJ2-7 | TRBV7-6 | NA | once
TGTGCCAGCAGCGTAGGCGAGGGACTGGGATCGGAGCAGTTCTTC | CASSVGEGLGSEQFF | TRBJ2-1 | TRBV9 | NA | NA
TGTGCCAGCAGCCAGGACAGGGTAATTAATGAAAAACTGTTTTTT | CASSQDRVINEKLFF | TRBJ1-4 | TRBV7-9 | TRBD1 | NA
TGTGCCAGCAGTGCAACTAGCGGGAGCTCCTACAATGAGCAGTTCTTC | CASSATSGSSYNEQFF | TRBJ2-1 | TRBV27 | TRBD2 | NA
TGCAGCGGACGACCGAGCGGACTCTCCTACAATGAGCAGTTCTTC | CSGRPSGLSYNEQFF | TRBJ2-1 | TRBV29-1 | NA | NA
TGTGCCAGCAGGGGAGACAGGGCCAATTCACCCCTCCACTTT | CASRGDRANSPLHF | TRBJ1-6 | TRBV7-9 | TRBD1 | few
TGTGCCAGCAGCTTGGCTAGCCTCTACAATGAGCAGTTCTTC | CASSLASLYNEQFF | TRBJ2-1 | TRBV7-2 | NA | NA
TGTGCCAGCGCAGCGGGAGGGTTTCGCAATGAGCAGTTCTTC | CASAAGGFRNEQFF | TRBJ2-1 | TRBV27 | TRBD2 | NA
TGTGCCAGCAGCTTAGGCCCTAGCGGAAACTACGAGCAGTACTTC | CASSLGPSGNYEQYF | TRBJ2-7 | TRBV7-2 | TRBD2 | NA
TGCAGCGTCGCAAAACAGGAGAGCACAGATACGCAGTATTTT | CSVAKQESTDTQYF | TRBJ2-3 | TRBV29-1 | NA | NA
TGCGCCAGCAGCCAAGATCAAGGGGGGACGGGACTAGCGCGCACAGATACGCAGTATTTT | CASSQDQGGTGLARTDTQYF | TRBJ2-3 | TRBV4-3 | TRBD2 | NA
TGTGCCAGCAGTCCGGGACTAGCGGGAAGAGGGGAGCAGTACTTC | CASSPGLAGRGEQYF | TRBJ2-7 | TRBV28 | TRBD2 | NA
TGCGCCAGCAGTGGGACAGCTGGGAACACTGAAGCTTTCTTT | CASSGTAGNTEAFF | TRBJ1-1 | TRBV5-1 | TRBD1 | NA
TGTGCCAGCTCACCATTGGCTAGCGGAGCCCTCTCCTACAATGAGCAGTTCTTC | CASSPLASGALSYNEQFF | TRBJ2-1 | TRBV18 | TRBD2 | NA
TGCGCCAGCAGCTCCGGGACAGGGATCCAGATTTTC | CASSSGTGIQIF | TRBJ1-2 | TRBV5-1 | TRBD1 | NA
TGTGCCAGCAGTCAACGGGAGGTCCTGTACTTC | CASSQREVLYF | TRBJ2-7 | TRBV7-2 | TRBD2 | NA
TGTGCCAGCTCACGGACAGACCAAGAGACCCAGTACTTC | CASSRTDQETQYF | TRBJ2-5 | TRBV18 | NA | NA
TGTGCCAGCAGCGCCGGGGGACGGGTCTCTGGAAACACCATATATTTT | CASSAGGRVSGNTIYF | TRBJ1-3 | TRBV7-6 | NA | NA
TGTGCCAGCAGTCCCCCTCCCTTTAGCACCCGCACAGATACGCAGTATTTT | CASSPPPFSTRTDTQYF | TRBJ2-3 | TRBV27 | NA | NA
TGCGCCAGCAGCTTGGTATGGGCGGGCAACACCGGGGAGCTGTTTTTT | CASSLVWAGNTGELFF | TRBJ2-2 | TRBV5-1 | NA | NA
TGTGCCAGCAGCGCCAACAGGGGCTCTTCCTACAATGAGCAGTTCTTC | CASSANRGSSYNEQFF | TRBJ2-1 | TRBV7-9 | TRBD1 | NA
TGCGCCAGCAGCCACGGGACTAGCGTCTCTGGGGCCAACGTCCTGACTTTC | CASSHGTSVSGANVLTF | TRBJ2-6 | TRBV4-3 | TRBD2 | NA
TGTGCCAGCAGTAACGGGGGACTAGCGTACAATGAGCAGTTCTTC | CASSNGGLAYNEQFF | TRBJ2-1 | TRBV9 | TRBD2 | NA
TGTGCCAGCACGTCGGGACTAGCGGGAGGCCCGCTGACCTACGAGCAGTACTTC | CASTSGLAGGPLTYEQYF | TRBJ2-7 | TRBV28 | TRBD2 | NA
TGTGCCAGCAGCCAAGATTTGGTCAGGGGATGGGGCTACACCTTC | CASSQDLVRGWGYTF | TRBJ1-2 | TRBV3-1/TRBV3-2 | NA | NA
TGTGCCAGCAGTGAATCCGGCGGCGCCTACGAGCAGTACTTC | CASSESGGAYEQYF | TRBJ2-7 | TRBV25-1 | NA | NA
TGTGCCAGCAGCTTAGGTCAGGAGGGCGGCTACACCTTC | CASSLGQEGGYTF | TRBJ1-2 | TRBV7-2 | NA | NA
TGTGCCAGCAGTGAACAACAGCTAGCGGGGGGGGAGACCCAGTACTTC | CASSEQQLAGGETQYF | TRBJ2-5 | TRBV6-1 | TRBD2 | NA
TGTGCCAGCAGCCCATCCGGGACAGGGACCTACGAGCAGTACTTC | CASSPSGTGTYEQYF | TRBJ2-7 | TRBV7-2 | TRBD1 | NA
TGCGCCAGCAGCTTGAGCGACGACTATGGCTACACCTTC | CASSLSDDYGYTF | TRBJ1-2 | TRBV5-1 | NA | NA
TGTGCCAGCAGGGCGGGGGAAGTCTATGGCTACACCTTC | CASRAGEVYGYTF | TRBJ1-2 | TRBV28 | NA | NA
TGTGCCAGCTCACATCCCCCGGGAACCGCCGTCTCCGAGCAGTACTTC | CASSHPPGTAVSEQYF | TRBJ2-7 | TRBV18 | NA | NA
TGCAGCGCCATGGGACTCCTGAACACCGGGGAGCTGTTTTTT | CSAMGLLNTGELFF | TRBJ2-2 | TRBV29-1 | NA | NA
TGCGCCAGCAGCTTCGGGGGAGTCGAAAACGAGCAGTACTTC | CASSFGGVENEQYF | TRBJ2-7 | TRBV5-1 | NA | NA
TGTGCCAGCAGTGAGAGGCCAGCCCACACCGGGGAGCTGTTTTTT | CASSERPAHTGELFF | TRBJ2-2 | TRBV2 | NA | NA
TGCAGTGCTAGTAAACCAGCGGGCACAGATACGCAGTATTTT | CSASKPAGTDTQYF | TRBJ2-3 | TRBV20-1 | NA | NA
TGTGCCATCAAAGCCGGGACAGGGCTCATGAACACTGAAGCTTTCTTT | CAIKAGTGLMNTEAFF | TRBJ1-1 | TRBV10-3 | TRBD1 | NA
TGTGCCAGCAGCCCCCAAAAGACAGGGTACGAGCAGTACTTC | CASSPQKTGYEQYF | TRBJ2-7 | TRBV14 | TRBD1 | NA